This T cell receptor beta chain was observed in a study of cytomegalovirus exposure and HLA in healthy donors. Findings and caveats of the study: Most TCRs appeared rarely, but some public TCRs recurred in many donors.

It was with 60 Vbeta and 13 Jbeta primers that the PCR ran. The table came from immunoSEQ multiplex PCR; TCRdb's copy has only in-frame clones and leaves some out. There are fewer than 250,000 clones in the sample; about 90% occur only once, and under 1.2% lies in the top ten. Germline V CDR1 and CDR2: MDHEN, SYDVKM. CDR3 size: 15 residues. Trimming at V came to 6 bases and at J to 6 bases, leaving 12 bases not matched to a gene. A remark on this clone: The antigen remains undetermined.

The chain carries TRBV28 and TRBJ2-7, with 9 bases lining up with TRBD1. The receptor was derived from a boy aged 2-15 years in good health and CMV-seronegative. The sample consisted of PBMCs. CDR3: CASRLMGQGVIEQYF. The DNA for the CDR3 is TGTGCCAGCAGGTTAATGGGACAGGGTGTTATCGAGCAGTACTTC.